Here is one TCR beta chain with its context. Sequencing was performed with immunoSEQ multiplex PCR; in TCRdb, only in-frame clones are kept and a portion is missing. The sample holds some 57,000 clones, about 90% seen once. The source of the sample is a study of OX40 agonist ivuxolimab in advanced cancers. V lost 4 bases, J lost 3 bases, and 7 bases lay in between. Germline values: CDR1 MNHNY, CDR2 SVGAGI (reference sequence). CDR3 length: 13 amino acids. The chain employs TRBV6-6 and TRBJ1-5, with no clear D. This receptor was taken from an adult with an advanced solid tumor such as melanoma, head and neck, liver or kidney cancer. The starting material was CD4+ or CD8+ T cells sorted from blood, obtained in a trial of the OX40 agonist ivuxolimab. This CDR3 reads CASSSGANQPQHF. The CDR3 DNA sequence: TGTGCCAGCAGTTCGGGTGCCAATCAGCCCCAGCATTTT.